One and the same sample provided the 17 T cell receptor beta chains below, sequenced in a study of T-cell memory formation after mild COVID-19. TCRdb re-called the 5' RACE reads with MiXCR, one entry per CDR3 protein. The sample contains about 120,000 distinct CDR3 sequences, 22% of which appear only once. The material sequenced was PBMCs or a T cell subset sorted from them (not recorded which). Receptors were obtained from a man younger than 35 who had mild COVID-19 (a few samples of this study predate the infection). Cell type and time point are not known.

This clonotype was seen more than once but under ten times. The V call is TRBV6-2 or TRBV6-3, the J call TRBJ1-1; no definite D call. CDR3 length: 12 residues. CDR1 and CDR2 (germline): MNHEY, SVGEGT. Trimming cost V 5 bases and J 4 bases, with 8 bases left between them. CDR3 region: CASSHRFTEAFF. As DNA, the CDR3 is TGTGCCAGCAGTCATCGATTCACTGAAGCTTTCTTT.

This clonotype has only a few counts. V is TRBV7-2 and J is TRBJ1-1; possibly TRBD1 for D (5 bases). The CDR3 has 12 residues. Trimming cost V 5 bases and J 8 bases, with 12 bases left between them. Germline assignment: CDR1 SGHTA and CDR2 FQGNSA. CDR3 amino acids: CASSDRPQEAFF. The CDR3 nucleotides read TGTGCCAGCAGCGACAGACCGCAAGAAGCTTTCTTT. Based on the CDR3 plus reference TRBV7-2 and TRBJ1-1, the full variable domain is GAGVSQSPSNKVTEKGKDVELRCDPISGHTALYWYRQSLGQGLEFLIYFQGNSAPDKSGLPSDRFSAERTGGSVSTLTIQRTQQEDSAVYLCASSDRPQEAFFGQGTRLTVV.

V gene TRBV7-6 combines with J gene TRBJ2-2; 9 nucleotides match TRBD1. This CDR3 contains 17 residues. Germline trimming cut 2 bases from V and 3 bases from J; bases unmatched to any gene: 7. Germline CDR1 SGHVS, CDR2 FNYEAQ. The CDR3 sequence is CASSLYPQGAYTGELFF. The CDR3 bases are TGTGCCAGCAGCTTATATCCACAGGGGGCTTACACCGGGGAGCTGTTTTTT. The full variable domain, in which reference TRBV7-6 and TRBJ2-2 provide the parts outside the CDR3, is GAGVSQSPRYKVTKRGQDVALRCDPISGHVSLYWYRQALGQGPEFLTYFNYEAQQDKSGLPNDRFSAERPEGSISTLTIQRTEQRDSAMYRCASSLYPQGAYTGELFFGEGSRLTVL.

In this sample, this clonotype turned up a few times. V usage is TRBV7-2 and J usage is TRBJ1-2; 9 bases map to TRBD1. V was clipped by 4 bases and J by 7 bases; unmatched bases: 4. Germline V CDR1 and CDR2: SGHTA, FQGNSA. CDR3 size: 13 residues. The CDR3 sequence is CASSSTGGFGYTF. DNA of the CDR3: TGTGCCAGCAGCTCAACAGGGGGCTTTGGCTACACCTTC.

In this sample, this clonotype turned up a few times. The V and J genes are TRBV9 and TRBJ1-1; D perhaps matches TRBD1 (5 bases). Deletions cut 0 bases from V and 5 bases from J, with 8 bases between. The CDR3 length is 13 residues. The germline CDR1 and CDR2 sequences are SGDLS and YYNGEE. CDR3 in DNA: TGTGCCAGCAGCGTAGGGGGGGAGACTGAAGCTTTCTTT. Translating gives CASSVGGETEAFF.

The chain's CDR3 is CASSLSLLAGGFGQYV. DNA for the CDR3: TGTGCCAGCAGCTTGTCCTTGCTAGCGGGGGGTTTCGGGCAGTACGTC. This sequence joins TRBV5-6 and TRBJ2-7; 11 nucleotides line up with TRBD2. With 1 base clipped from V and 9 bases from J, the junction kept 12 bases outside the gene matches. This CDR3 contains 16 residues. Germline CDR1 is SGHDT and CDR2 is YYEEEE.

This sequence joins TRBV9 and TRBJ1-1; maybe TRBD1 (5 bases). V was clipped by 6 bases and J by 1 base, with 16 bases between them. The CDR3 covers 15 residues. Germline lookup yields CDR1 SGDLS and CDR2 YYNGEE. The CDR3 sequence: CASTPVGRANTEAFF. The CDR3 region has the DNA TGTGCCAGCACCCCAGTAGGCAGGGCGAACACTGAAGCTTTCTTT.

V usage is TRBV4-1 and J usage is TRBJ1-5, with D possibly TRBD1 on 5 matching bases. V shed 2 bases and J shed 4 bases, with 6 bases lying between them. The CDR3 loop spans 13 amino acids. The germline CDR1 and CDR2 sequences are MGHRA and YSYEKL. As DNA, the CDR3 is TGCGCCAGCAGCCAATCAGGGAATCAGCCCCAGCATTTT. Translated, it gives CASSQSGNQPQHF.

This chain links TRBV7-6 with TRBJ2-4; 8 bases align to TRBD1. The CDR3 totals 14 residues. CDR1 is SGHVS and CDR2 is FNYEAQ in the germline V gene. After removal of 2 bases from V and 5 bases from J, the junction contained 2 bases not matched to a gene. In nucleotides, the CDR3 is TGTGCCAGCAGCTTAACAGGGGGTCAAAACATTCAGTACTTC. It encodes CASSLTGGQNIQYF.

Only a few counts were recorded for this clonotype. The rearrangement joins TRBV4-2 to TRBJ2-3; no reliable D call. CDR3 length equals 12 residues. Between the trimmed V and J ends, which lost 4 bases and 5 bases, there was a span of 7 bases. CDR1 is LGHNA, CDR2 YNFKEQ, per germline. DNA for the CDR3: TGTGCCAGCAGCCCATTTGGAGATACGCAGTATTTT. Protein sequence: CASSPFGDTQYF.

This chain joins TRBV4-3 and TRBJ2-1; 15 bases fit TRBD2. Germline CDR1 LGHNA, CDR2 YSLEER. CDR3 size: 17 residues. Trimming took 0 bases from V and 9 from J; bases not matched to a gene: 6. CDR3 residues: CASSQDLAGLAGGEQFF. The DNA for the CDR3 is TGCGCCAGCAGCCAAGACCTCGCGGGACTAGCGGGGGGTGAGCAGTTCTTC.

This clonotype was picked up a small number of times. V is TRBV4-1 and J is TRBJ2-7; D is possibly TRBD2 (7 bases). Germline V lookup: CDR1 MGHRA, CDR2 YSYEKL. CDR3 length: 16 residues. V lost 1 base, J lost 4 bases, and 17 bases lay in between. The CDR3: CASSQVAGGQAYEQYF. CDR3 bases: TGCGCCAGCAGCCAAGTCGCCGGGGGGCAGGCTTACGAGCAGTACTTC.

The J gene is TRBJ1-6, the V gene TRBV4-1; D gene uncertain. The CDR3 has 18 amino acids. Germline lookup yields CDR1 MGHRA and CDR2 YSYEKL. Trimming shortened V by 1 base and J by 6 bases, and 19 bases separated the two germline ends. CDR3 nucleotide sequence: TGCGCCAGCAGCCAAGGTGGCCCATATAATTCGGGTAATTCACCCCTCCACTTT. Protein product: CASSQGGPYNSGNSPLHF.

The chain joins TRBV6-5 to TRBJ2-3, with D perhaps matching TRBD1 (6 bases). The CDR3 extends over 13 amino acids. CDR1 is MNHEY, CDR2 SVGAGI, per germline. V was trimmed by 6 bases and J by 6 bases, leaving 13 bases between them. The CDR3: CASRRTVVDTQYF. The CDR3 nucleotides are TGTGCCAGCAGACGGACAGTAGTTGATACGCAGTATTTT.

The chain combines TRBV29-1 with TRBJ2-3; 10 bases map to TRBD2. The CDR3 covers 16 residues. The trim removed 2 bases at V and 4 bases at J, leaving 9 bases unmatched. From germline, CDR1 is SQVTM and CDR2 ANQGSEA. The CDR3 protein is CSVEPPLAGSSDTQYF. The CDR3 DNA follows: TGCAGCGTTGAACCTCCACTAGCGGGGAGTTCAGATACGCAGTATTTT.

In its sample, this clonotype was seen a few times. The gene calls are TRBV5-1 and TRBJ2-1; the D gene is possibly TRBD1 (6 bases). CDR1 and CDR2 from the germline V gene are SGHRS and YFSETQ. The length of the CDR3 is 13 residues. V lost 1 base and J lost 7, with 9 bases in between. The CDR3 sequence is CASSLYRANEQFF. CDR3 bases: TGCGCCAGCAGCTTGTACAGGGCTAATGAGCAGTTCTTC.

This clonotype appeared a few times. V is TRBV24-1 and J is TRBJ2-2; D is ambiguous. Trimming removed 5 bases from V and 1 base from J, with 4 bases in between. CDR3 size: 13 residues. CDR1 is KGHDR and CDR2 is SFDVKD in the germline V gene. CDR3: CATSVGNTGELFF. The CDR3 DNA reads as TGTGCCACCAGTGTGGGGAACACCGGGGAGCTGTTTTTT.